Each of the 3 T cell receptor beta chains below was sequenced from the same sample in a study of cytomegalovirus exposure and HLA in healthy donors. The PCR ran on 60 Vbeta and 13 Jbeta primers. The assay was immunoSEQ multiplex PCR, and TCRdb's table has in-frame clones only and misses some. The sample carries over 30,000 clones, about 65% recorded once. The sample was PBMCs. The receptors stem from a man aged 50-59 years in good health and CMV-seropositive.

The rearrangement joins TRBV4-2 to TRBJ1-2; 9 bases map to TRBD1. The ends lost 3 bases at V and 4 bases at J; junction bases unmatched: 6. This CDR3 has 15 residues. CDR1 is LGHNA, CDR2 YNFKEQ, per germline. In DNA form, the CDR3 reads TGTGCCAGCAGCCAGGCAGGACAGGGGCGCTATGGCTACACCTTC. This encodes CASSQAGQGRYGYTF.

The CDR3 coding sequence is TGTGCCAGCAGCCCCTCTAGTAACAATGAGCAGTTCTTC. Translation gives CASSPSSNNEQFF. The chain recombines TRBV7-8 with TRBJ2-1; no reliable D call. CDR1 and CDR2 from the germline V gene are SGHVS and FQNEAQ. This CDR3 is built from 13 residues. V was pared by 5 bases and J by 5 bases, with 10 bases between. Variable domain in full (rest from reference TRBV7-8 and TRBJ2-1): GAGVSQSPRYKVAKRGQDVALRCDPISGHVSLFWYQQALGQGPEFLTYFQNEAQLDKSGLPSDRFFAERPEGSVSTLKIQRTQQEDSAVYLCASSPSSNNEQFFGPGTRLTVL.

This rearrangement joins TRBV7-8 to TRBJ2-7, with 13 bases matching TRBD2. The CDR3 runs to 17 residues. Unmatched junction bases numbered 8, after V lost 5 bases and J lost 1 base. Germline values: CDR1 SGHVS, CDR2 FQNEAQ. CDR3 region: CASSPRTSGSGSYEQYF. The CDR3 region has the DNA TGTGCCAGCAGCCCACGGACTAGCGGGAGTGGGTCCTACGAGCAGTACTTC.